This T cell receptor beta chain originates from a study of post-analysis software for immune sequencing data. Study details: Recorded disease courses covered relapsing-remitting, secondary progressive and progressive-relapsing multiple sclerosis. Some patients had no subtype annotation.

Study-level points and caveats: Normalized Chao1 diversity was significantly reduced in patients versus controls. Co-batched samples clustered tightly together by F measure. About 5 TRBV segments occurring more often in patients than controls included TRBV5-6, TRBV5-1 and TRBV20-1.

cDNA libraries of TCR beta carried unique molecular identifiers. T cells numbering roughly 0.85 to 11 million gave rise to roughly 0.5 million cDNA molecules. TCRdb itself ran the PCR reads through MiXCR, one entry per CDR3 protein. The table has a few hundred thousand distinct CDR3 sequences, about a third seen once; the top ten hold approximately 6%. On this clonotype: No antigen is known for it. Sequence at one end of the junction differs from germline and may be a read error.

The CDR3 covers 16 residues. CDR1 is SGHTS and CDR2 is YDEGEE in the germline V gene. Source material: blood. The TCR was taken from a girl under 18 with multiple sclerosis. The chain is built from TRBV5-8 and TRBJ2-2; the D gene is possibly TRBD1 (6 bases). The CDR3 region has the DNA TGTGCCAGCAGCTTGGCCTGGCCTGGGGACACCGGGGAGCCGTTTTTT. This codes for CASSLAWPGDTGEPFF.